The rows below give T cell receptor beta chains drawn from one sample of a study of blood T cell repertoires in COVID-19. The protocol was immunoSEQ multiplex PCR, while the TCRdb copy is restricted to in-frame clones and leaves out a portion. Found here are more than 250,000 clones, around 87% of them singletons; the top ten hold 1%. Sample: peripheral blood. The receptors originated from a man aged 50 to 59 with active or convalescent COVID-19. The CDR3 runs from the conserved cysteine through the conserved F or W. D genes are given only for firm matches. Some rows have no size entry. The others give once, few or many, or a class for an expanded clone.

D	V	J	size	CDR3	DNA
NA	TRBV29-1	TRBJ2-7	once	CSASRQVASEQYF	TGCAGCGCCTCTCGCCAGGTGGCCTCCGAGCAGTACTTC
NA	TRBV9	TRBJ1-3	NA	CASSVAGSPRSGNTIYF	TGTGCCAGCAGCGTAGCAGGGTCGCCCCGCTCTGGAAACACCATATATTTT
NA	TRBV6-5	TRBJ2-2	NA	CASSTGTLNTGELFF	TGTGCCAGCAGTACCGGGACACTGAACACCGGGGAGCTGTTTTTT
NA	TRBV19	TRBJ1-4	NA	CASLPGGAHGEKLFF	TGTGCCAGCCTCCCCGGAGGCGCGCACGGTGAAAAACTGTTTTTT
TRBD2	TRBV5-5	TRBJ2-7	NA	CASSLAWREVSYEQYF	TGTGCCAGCAGCTTGGCCTGGCGGGAGGTCTCCTACGAGCAGTACTTC
TRBD2	TRBV5-4	TRBJ2-1	few	CASSELWTSGANEQFF	TGTGCCAGCAGCGAACTATGGACTAGCGGGGCGAATGAGCAGTTCTTC
TRBD1	TRBV29-1	TRBJ1-2	NA	CSVEIRDRGYGYTF	TGCAGCGTTGAGATCCGGGACAGGGGCTATGGCTACACCTTC
NA	TRBV13	TRBJ2-1	NA	CASSLWSTSGGRPRQFF	TGTGCCAGCAGCTTATGGAGTACCTCCGGGGGGCGGCCAAGGCAGTTCTTC
NA	TRBV2	TRBJ2-7	NA	CASKKQGFTSYEQYF	TGTGCCAGCAAGAAGCAGGGGTTTACGTCCTACGAGCAGTACTTC
NA	TRBV7-8	TRBJ2-5	NA	CASSLGTDHPSWETQYF	TGTGCCAGCAGCTTAGGGACAGACCACCCAAGTTGGGAGACCCAGTACTTC
TRBD2	TRBV6-5	TRBJ2-3	NA	CASSYGAGVTDTQYF	TGTGCCAGCAGTTACGGGGCGGGAGTAACAGATACGCAGTATTTT
NA	TRBV28	TRBJ2-1	NA	CASNLGYRGNEQFF	TGTGCCAGCAACCTAGGTTATAGGGGCAATGAGCAGTTCTTC
TRBD1	TRBV6-2/TRBV6-3	TRBJ2-7	NA	CASSSGQGNVPYEQYF	TGTGCCAGCAGTTCCGGACAGGGTAACGTTCCCTACGAGCAGTACTTC
NA	TRBV7-2	TRBJ1-1	NA	CASSLLEGVEAFF	TGTGCCAGCAGTCTCCTCGAAGGGGTTGAAGCTTTCTTT
NA	TRBV27	TRBJ2-3	NA	CASSSRLGAGTDTQYF	TGTGCCAGCAGTTCTCGACTAGGGGCGGGAACAGATACGCAGTATTTT
TRBD1	TRBV6-5	TRBJ2-7	NA	CASRRSGQGSYEQYF	TGTGCCAGCAGAAGATCGGGACAGGGATCCTACGAGCAGTACTTC
NA	TRBV27	TRBJ2-2	NA	CASSSQGLPNTGELFF	TGTGCCAGCAGTTCCCAGGGTCTTCCGAACACCGGGGAGCTGTTTTTT
TRBD1	TRBV19	TRBJ1-5	NA	CASSRDRGNQPQHF	TGTGCCAGTAGTAGGGACAGGGGTAATCAGCCCCAGCATTTT
NA	TRBV12-3/TRBV12-4	TRBJ1-5	NA	CASSLDSNQPQHF	TGTGCCAGCAGTTTAGACAGTAATCAGCCCCAGCATTTT
NA	TRBV7-9	TRBJ1-2	NA	CASSLAGLGYTF	TGTGCCAGCAGCTTAGCGGGGCTTGGCTACACCTTC
TRBD2	TRBV5-4	TRBJ2-2	NA	CASSLVLAGGPSNTGELFF	TGTGCCAGCAGCTTGGTACTAGCGGGGGGGCCCTCGAACACCGGGGAGCTGTTTTTT
TRBD2	TRBV5-4	TRBJ2-2	NA	CASSPRGGTDTGELFF	TGTGCCAGCAGCCCCCGCGGGGGAACGGACACCGGGGAGCTGTTTTTT
TRBD2	TRBV9	TRBJ2-6	NA	CASSGGLAGETGANVLTF	TGTGCCAGCAGCGGGGGACTAGCGGGAGAAACTGGGGCCAACGTCCTGACTTTC
NA	TRBV27	TRBJ2-2	NA	CASSLTYLLPGNTGELFF	TGTGCCAGCAGTTTAACTTACTTGCTCCCGGGTAACACCGGGGAGCTGTTTTTT
NA	TRBV10-3	TRBJ1-1	NA	CAISGVQANTEAFF	TGTGCCATCAGTGGCGTACAGGCGAACACTGAAGCTTTCTTT
TRBD1	TRBV6-2/TRBV6-3	TRBJ1-2	NA	CASSYYTGARDYGYTF	TGTGCCAGCAGTTATTACACAGGGGCGAGAGACTATGGCTACACCTTC
NA	TRBV3-1/TRBV3-2	TRBJ2-3	NA	CASSPSLGGTDTQYF	TGTGCCAGCAGCCCATCTCTGGGAGGCACAGATACGCAGTATTTT
NA	TRBV4-3	TRBJ1-5	NA	CASSQGGNQPQHF	TGCGCCAGCAGCCAAGGAGGGAATCAGCCCCAGCATTTT
TRBD2	TRBV5-1	TRBJ2-7	NA	CASSLNLLAGGYEQYF	TGCGCCAGCAGCTTGAATCTCCTAGCGGGAGGATACGAGCAGTACTTC
TRBD1	TRBV7-9	TRBJ1-4	few	CASSLVGQPNEKLFF	TGTGCCAGCAGCTTAGTGGGACAGCCTAATGAAAAACTGTTTTTT
NA	TRBV7-3	TRBJ2-1	once	CASSADTYNEQFF	TGTGCCAGCAGCGCGGACACCTACAATGAGCAGTTCTTC
TRBD1	TRBV7-2	TRBJ1-6	NA	CASSALAGGLVYNSPLHF	TGTGCCAGCAGCGCCTTGGCAGGGGGCTTAGTTTATAATTCACCCCTCCACTTT
NA	TRBV3-1/TRBV3-2	TRBJ1-5	NA	CASSQDNIGGKPQHF	TGTGCCAGCAGCCAAGATAATATCGGGGGTAAGCCCCAGCATTTT
TRBD2	TRBV28	TRBJ2-1	NA	CASNTGTSVRNEQFF	TGTGCCAGCAATACCGGGACTAGCGTACGGAATGAGCAGTTCTTC
NA	TRBV27	TRBJ2-7	NA	CASSLSSQRVAYEQYF	TGTGCCAGCAGTTTATCGTCTCAACGGGTAGCCTACGAGCAGTACTTC
TRBD2	TRBV24-1	TRBJ2-1	NA	CATSDNRAGEAEQFF	TGTGCCACCAGTGATAATCGAGCGGGAGAGGCTGAGCAGTTCTTC
TRBD1	TRBV9	TRBJ2-1	NA	CASSQDRGTYNEQFF	TGTGCCAGCAGCCAGGACAGGGGGACCTACAATGAGCAGTTCTTC
NA	TRBV20-1	TRBJ2-5	NA	CSASQGQETQYF	TGCAGTGCTAGTCAGGGGCAAGAGACCCAGTACTTC
TRBD2	TRBV24-1	TRBJ2-1	NA	CATSSGGSYNEQFF	TGTGCCACCAGTAGCGGGGGATCCTACAATGAGCAGTTCTTC
NA	TRBV5-5	TRBJ1-2	NA	CASSLDAGRLSYGYTF	TGTGCCAGCAGCTTGGACGCAGGAAGATTGAGCTATGGCTACACCTTC